This T cell receptor beta chain came from a study of shared clonotypes between healthy human individuals. Study context: Used for every donor were three CD4 naive, three CD4 memory, two CD8 naive and one CD8 memory plate.

This clone has only a few counts. Assay: immunoSEQ multiplex PCR; the TCRdb copy retains only in-frame clones and omits some. There are 850,000 to 1,200,000 clones in the sample; around four fifths occur only once, and 1.2% to 1.5% lies in the top ten. All participating donors were Caucasian adults from Nashville, Tennessee. This CDR3 is 13 amino acids long. In germline, CDR1 is MNHNS, CDR2 SASEGT. The V end was cut by 4 bases, the J end by 7 bases, with 10 bases between. V gene TRBV6-1 combines with J gene TRBJ2-2; D gene ambiguous. Sequencing used memory CD4+ T cells sorted from blood. Subset specified: CD45RA-negative fraction. The TCR was taken from a man younger than 35 in good health. The CDR3 region has the DNA TGTGCCAGCAGTGGAAACAAGGGCGGGGAGCTGTTTTTT. Translation: CASSGNKGGELFF.